These 21 T cell receptor beta chains were sequenced from one sample in a study of blood T cell repertoires in COVID-19. TCRdb's table, derived via immunoSEQ multiplex PCR, lists solely in-frame clones and lacks some. Among 320,000 or so clones listed, less than 85% were seen once. Sequencing used PBMCs or T cells enriched from blood (not recorded which). The receptors derive from a woman aged 30 to 39 who had been exposed to COVID-19.

Note on this clone: A much larger clone differs from this one at a single base, so this may be a read error. The rearrangement joins TRBV11-1 to TRBJ1-2; 7 nucleotides line up with TRBD1. Trimming at V came to 5 bases and at J to 4 bases, leaving 4 bases not matched to a gene. This CDR3 has 13 amino acids. In germline, CDR1 is SGHAT, CDR2 FQDESV (reference sequence). The CDR3: CASSRDSFYGYTF. In DNA, the CDR3 is TGTGCCAGCAGCAGGGACAGCTTCTATGGCTACACCTTC.

This clone has a single count. DNA for the CDR3: TGCGCCAGCAGCCATTTACCGGGACAGGGAAGTTTGAGTGAGCAGTTCTTC. Translating gives CASSHLPGQGSLSEQFF. The genes are TRBV4-3 and TRBJ2-1, with 9 bases fitting TRBD1. The CDR3 loop spans 17 amino acids. V shed 3 bases and J 9 bases; nucleotides not matched to a gene: 15. Germline values: CDR1 LGHNA, CDR2 YSLEER.

This chain connects TRBV6-5 to TRBJ1-1, with D possibly TRBD1 on 6 matching bases. The CDR3 is made up of 14 amino acids. CDR1 and CDR2 (germline): MNHEY, SVGAGI. Trimming took off 8 bases at V and 5 bases at J, with 18 bases between the two ends. The CDR3, as DNA: TGTGCCAGCCATCAAATCAGGGGAAGTACTGAAGCTTTCTTT. Translation: CASHQIRGSTEAFF.

The gene calls are TRBV28 and TRBJ1-6; D perhaps matches TRBD1 (5 bases). From germline, CDR1 is MDHEN and CDR2 SYDVKM. The CDR3 loop spans 17 amino acids. V was cut by 7 bases and J by 7 bases, with 23 bases left in between. The CDR3 region is CASTSPLGPGLNSPLHF. CDR3 DNA: TGTGCCAGCACTTCCCCGTTGGGGCCGGGCTTAAATTCACCCCTCCACTTT.

The V gene is TRBV21-1, the J gene TRBJ1-1; the tabulated D call, TRBD1, remains unverified against the DNA. TRBV21-1 is a listed pseudogene. CDR3 length: 15 residues. CDR3 sequence (DNA): TGTGCCAGCAGCAAACGGGACAGGGGCCCAACTGAAGCTTTCTTT. Residues: CASSKRDRGPTEAFF.

V usage is TRBV7-9 and J usage is TRBJ1-1; unclear D gene. The ends were cut back, 1 base at V and 11 bases at J, with 14 bases in the middle. The CDR3 sequence is 13 residues long. Germline V CDR1 and CDR2: SEHNR, FQNEAQ (reference sequence). The CDR3 DNA is TGTGCCAGCAGCTTAGGAGAGGCCGGCTGGGCTTTCTTT. Its protein is CASSLGEAGWAFF.

The rearrangement links TRBV30 to TRBJ2-7, with a weak D call TRBD1 (7 bases). CDR1 GTSNPN and CDR2 SVGIG come from the germline V gene (reference sequence). The ends were cut back, 7 bases at V and 1 base at J, with 20 bases in the middle. The CDR3 loop spans 15 amino acids. The CDR3 sequence is CAYNAGQNYSYEQYF. DNA for the CDR3: TGTGCCTACAACGCGGGACAGAACTATTCCTACGAGCAGTACTTC.

The chain has TRBV2 and TRBJ1-2, with no clear D. CDR1 is SNHLY, CDR2 FYNNEI, per germline. The CDR3 runs 11 residues. The ends were cut back, 7 bases at V and 7 bases at J, with 10 bases in the middle. The CDR3: CASTRYAGYTF. CDR3 DNA sequence: TGTGCCAGCACCCGGTACGCTGGCTACACCTTC.

This chain connects TRBV7-9 to TRBJ1-6; 9 bases agree with TRBD1. Unmatched junction bases numbered 4, after V lost 3 bases and J lost 7 bases. The CDR3 has 15 amino acids. CDR1 and CDR2 (germline): SEHNR, FQNEAQ (reference sequence). CDR3 protein: CASSLKTGGNSPLHF. The CDR3, as DNA: TGTGCCAGCAGCTTGAAAACAGGGGGCAATTCACCCCTCCACTTT.

V and J are TRBV30 and TRBJ1-2, with a possible D match to TRBD1 (6 bases). Trimming removed 3 bases at V and 2 bases at J, with 10 bases between. The CDR3 sequence is 13 residues long. The germline CDR1 and CDR2 sequences are GTSNPN and SVGIG (reference sequence). In DNA, the CDR3 is TGTGCCTGGAGACCCCAGGGGAACTATGGCTACACCTTC. Translating gives CAWRPQGNYGYTF.

This clone was counted a few times. The genes are TRBV19 and TRBJ1-5, with 8 bases aligning to TRBD1. There are 16 residues in the CDR3. Germline CDR1 and CDR2: LNHDA and SQIVND (reference sequence). J was trimmed by 2 bases and V by 9 bases; bases with no gene match: 12. The DNA for the CDR3 is TGTGCCAGCCCCGACAGGGGTCTGTTGGGCAATCAGCCCCAGCATTTT. Translation: CASPDRGLLGNQPQHF.

This chain links TRBV12-5 with TRBJ1-2; D gene ambiguous. From germline, CDR1 is LGHNT and CDR2 FRNRAP. CDR3 size: 12 residues. The V gene lost 1 base and the J gene lost 4 bases, with 4 bases spanning the gap. CDR3 sequence reads: CASGLDTYGYTF. The CDR3, as DNA: TGTGCTAGTGGTTTGGACACCTATGGCTACACCTTC. Combining the CDR3 with reference TRBV12-5 and TRBJ1-2 gives the whole variable domain DARVTQTPRHKVTEMGQEVTMRCQPILGHNTVFWYRQTMMQGLELLAYFRNRAPLDDSGMPKDRFSAEMPDATLATLKIQPSEPRDSAVYFCASGLDTYGYTFGSGTRLTVV.

The chain employs TRBV14 and TRBJ2-3; 14 bases line up with TRBD2. V was pared by 1 base and J by 4 bases, with 16 bases of the junction left unmatched. This CDR3 region has 21 residues. Germline V gives CDR1 SGHDN, CDR2 FVKESK. The CDR3 here is CASSQAYSGTSGRRGPDTQYF. CDR3 sequence (DNA): TGTGCCAGCAGCCAAGCTTATTCCGGGACTAGCGGGAGACGGGGCCCAGATACGCAGTATTTT.

This chain uses TRBV12-5 with TRBJ2-7, with TRBD1 matching over 8 bases. Germline lookup yields CDR1 LGHNT and CDR2 FRNRAP. J lost 3 bases, V lost 2 bases, and 6 bases had no gene match. CDR3 length: 15 amino acids. The CDR3 bases are TGTGCTAGTGGTTTGCTACCTGACAGGGGCTACGAGCAGTACTTC. The encoded protein is CASGLLPDRGYEQYF.

CDR3 DNA: TGTGCCACACTTGACAGGGGCGGGGGCGGTGCTTTCTTT. Amino acid sequence: CATLDRGGGGAFF. The V gene is TRBV30, the J gene TRBJ1-1, with TRBD1 identical over 8 bases. J lost 11 bases, V lost 8 bases, and 16 bases had no gene match. Germline V gene sequence: CDR1 GTSNPN, CDR2 SVGIG (reference sequence). This CDR3 comprises 13 residues.

V gene TRBV28 combines with J gene TRBJ1-5; 9 nucleotides align to TRBD1. Germline lookup yields CDR1 MDHEN and CDR2 SYDVKM. Germline trimming cut 5 bases from V and 4 bases from J; bases unmatched to any gene: 6. This CDR3 has 15 amino acids. The DNA for the CDR3 is TGTGCCAGCAGTGCGAGAGGACAGGGGAATCAGCCCCAGCATTTT. Translating gives CASSARGQGNQPQHF.

This clone was seen once. This chain connects TRBV30 to TRBJ1-5; tentative D call: TRBD1 (5 bases). V lost 1 base and J lost 5, with 9 bases in between. Germline CDR1 GTSNPN, CDR2 SVGIG (reference sequence). CDR3 length: 13 residues. The CDR3 nucleotides are TGTGCCTGGAGTGCAGGGCAGGATCAGCCCCAGCATTTT. It specifies CAWSAGQDQPQHF.

The table lists this clone with a count of one. The rearrangement uses TRBV7-2 and TRBJ2-3; 10 nucleotides match TRBD2. Trimming at V came to 1 base and at J to 1 base, leaving 5 bases not matched to a gene. CDR3 length: 17 residues. Germline CDR1 and CDR2: SGHTA and FQGNSA. The CDR3 protein is CASSLVAGGRGTDTQYF. CDR3 bases: TGTGCCAGCAGCTTAGTAGCGGGGGGAAGGGGCACAGATACGCAGTATTTT.

About this clone: An end of the junction differs from the germline gene, which may be a read error. V is TRBV4-1 and J is TRBJ2-7, with D perhaps TRBD2 (7 bases). CDR1 MGHRA and CDR2 YSYEKL come from the germline V gene. CDR3 size: 15 residues. The CDR3 here is CARSRRGGGSYEQYF. The CDR3 DNA reads TGCGCCCGCAGCCGACGAGGGGGGGGCTCCTACGAGCAGTACTTC.

The J gene is TRBJ2-5, the V gene TRBV15, with 7 bases matching TRBD1. V was pared by 1 base and J by 4 bases, with 12 bases of the junction left unmatched. This CDR3 is 17 amino acids long. Germline CDR1 is LNHNV and CDR2 is YYDKDF (reference sequence). For the CDR3, the DNA is TGTGCCACCAGCAGAGTAGGTGGGCAGGGGGTCCGAGAGACCCAGTACTTC. Translation: CATSRVGGQGVRETQYF.

This sequence joins TRBV27 and TRBJ2-5; 11 bases fit TRBD1. This CDR3 region has 17 residues. Per the germline V gene, CDR1 is MNHEY and CDR2 is SMNVEV (reference sequence). V shed 0 bases and J 1 base; nucleotides not matched to a gene: 4. CDR3 sequence: CASSLSGQGVFQETQYF. CDR3 DNA: TGTGCCAGCAGTTTATCGGGACAGGGGGTATTCCAAGAGACCCAGTACTTC.